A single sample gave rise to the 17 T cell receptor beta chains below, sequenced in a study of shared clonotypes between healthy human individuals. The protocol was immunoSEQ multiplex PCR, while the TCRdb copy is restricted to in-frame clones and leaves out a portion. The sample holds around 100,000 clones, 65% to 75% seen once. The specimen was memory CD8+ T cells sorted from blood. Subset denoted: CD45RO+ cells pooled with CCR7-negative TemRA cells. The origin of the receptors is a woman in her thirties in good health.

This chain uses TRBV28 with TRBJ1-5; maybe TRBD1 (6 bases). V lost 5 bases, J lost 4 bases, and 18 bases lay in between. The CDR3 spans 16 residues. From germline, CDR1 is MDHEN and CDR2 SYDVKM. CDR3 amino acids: CASSPKGTHVNQPQHF. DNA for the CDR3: TGTGCCAGCAGTCCGAAGGGGACACATGTTAATCAGCCCCAGCATTTT.

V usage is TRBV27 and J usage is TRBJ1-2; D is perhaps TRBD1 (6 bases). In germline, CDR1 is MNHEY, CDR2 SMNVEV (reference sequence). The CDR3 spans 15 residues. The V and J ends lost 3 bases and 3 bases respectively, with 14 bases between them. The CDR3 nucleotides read TGTGCCAGCAGTTTTAGGGGGGGCGCCTACTATGGCTACACCTTC. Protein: CASSFRGGAYYGYTF.

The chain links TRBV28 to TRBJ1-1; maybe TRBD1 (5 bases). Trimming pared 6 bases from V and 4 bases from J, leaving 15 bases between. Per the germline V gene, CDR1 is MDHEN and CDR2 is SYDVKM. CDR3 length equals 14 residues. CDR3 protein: CASRDYQGFTEAFF. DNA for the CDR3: TGTGCCAGCAGGGACTACCAGGGTTTCACTGAAGCTTTCTTT.

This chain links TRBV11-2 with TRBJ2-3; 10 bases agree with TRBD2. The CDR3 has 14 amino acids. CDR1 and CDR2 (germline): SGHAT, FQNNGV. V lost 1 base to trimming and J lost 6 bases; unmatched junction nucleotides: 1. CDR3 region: CASSLVSGRDTQYF. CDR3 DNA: TGTGCCAGCAGCTTAGTTAGCGGGAGGGATACGCAGTATTTT.

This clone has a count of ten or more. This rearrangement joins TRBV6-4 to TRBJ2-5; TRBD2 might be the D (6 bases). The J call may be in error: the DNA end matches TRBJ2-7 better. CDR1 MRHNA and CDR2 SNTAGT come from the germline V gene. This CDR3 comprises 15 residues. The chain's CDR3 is CASSDSSGASSEQYF. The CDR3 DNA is TGTGCCAGCAGTGACTCGTCGGGAGCTTCGTCCGAGCAGTACTTC.

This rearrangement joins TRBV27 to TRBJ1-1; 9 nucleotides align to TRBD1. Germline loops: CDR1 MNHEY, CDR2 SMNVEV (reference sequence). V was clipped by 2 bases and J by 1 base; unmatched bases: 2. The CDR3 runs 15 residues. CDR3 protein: CASSLGTGTNTEAFF. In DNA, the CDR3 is TGTGCCAGCAGTTTAGGGACAGGGACGAACACTGAAGCTTTCTTT.

The DNA for the CDR3 is TGCGCCAGCAGTAAGGCGAAGGACAGGAAATATTCGGCTAGGGAGACCTACGAGCAGTACTTC. This sequence encodes CASSKAKDRKYSARETYEQYF. The rearrangement joins TRBV4-1 to TRBJ2-7, with 7 bases identical to TRBD1. The trim removed 6 bases at V and 2 bases at J, leaving 28 bases unmatched. Germline CDR1 is MGHRA and CDR2 is YSYEKL. This CDR3 has 21 amino acids.

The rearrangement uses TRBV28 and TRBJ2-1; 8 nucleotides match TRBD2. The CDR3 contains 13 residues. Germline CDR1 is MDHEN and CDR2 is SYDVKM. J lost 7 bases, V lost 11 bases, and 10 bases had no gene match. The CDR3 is CARKRELWNEQFF. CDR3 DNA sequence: TGTGCCCGTAAGCGGGAGTTGTGGAATGAGCAGTTCTTC.

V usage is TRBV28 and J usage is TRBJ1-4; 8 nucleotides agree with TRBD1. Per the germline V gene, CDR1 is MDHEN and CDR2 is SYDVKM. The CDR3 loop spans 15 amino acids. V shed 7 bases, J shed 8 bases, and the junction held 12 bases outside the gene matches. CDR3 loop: CASNPQGQAREKLFF. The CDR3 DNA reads TGTGCCAGCAATCCACAGGGACAGGCCAGGGAAAAACTGTTTTTT.

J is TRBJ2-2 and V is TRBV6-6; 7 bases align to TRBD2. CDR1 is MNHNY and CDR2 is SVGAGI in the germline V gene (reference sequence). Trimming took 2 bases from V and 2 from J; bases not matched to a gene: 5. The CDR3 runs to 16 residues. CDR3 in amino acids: CASSYGLADNTGELFF. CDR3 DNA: TGTGCCAGCAGTTACGGTCTAGCGGACAACACCGGGGAGCTGTTTTTT.

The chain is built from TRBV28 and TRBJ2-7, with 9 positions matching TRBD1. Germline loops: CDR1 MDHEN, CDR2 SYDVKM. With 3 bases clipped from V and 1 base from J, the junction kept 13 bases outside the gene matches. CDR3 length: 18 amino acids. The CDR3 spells CASSFFGNPGQGSYEQYF. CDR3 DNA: TGTGCCAGCAGTTTTTTTGGGAACCCGGGACAGGGTTCCTACGAGCAGTACTTC.

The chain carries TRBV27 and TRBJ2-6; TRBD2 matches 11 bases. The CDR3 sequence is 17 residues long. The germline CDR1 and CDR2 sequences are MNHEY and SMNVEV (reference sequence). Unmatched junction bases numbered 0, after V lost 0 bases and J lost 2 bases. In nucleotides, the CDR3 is TGTGCCAGCAGTTTATCACTAGCGGGAGCTGGGGCCAACGTCCTGACTTTC. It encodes CASSLSLAGAGANVLTF.

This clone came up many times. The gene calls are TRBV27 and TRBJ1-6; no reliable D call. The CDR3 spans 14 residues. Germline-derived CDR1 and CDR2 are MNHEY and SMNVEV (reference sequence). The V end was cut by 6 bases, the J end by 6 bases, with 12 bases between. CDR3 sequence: CASRKRWANSPLHF. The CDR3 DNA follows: TGTGCCAGCAGAAAGAGGTGGGCTAATTCACCCCTCCACTTT.

The chain's CDR3 is CSAVGGISSYNEQFF. The DNA for the CDR3 is TGCAGCGCCGTTGGCGGCATCAGCTCCTACAATGAGCAGTTCTTC. The V and J genes are TRBV29-1 and TRBJ2-1, with no clear D. The V gene lost 7 bases and the J gene lost 0 bases, with 16 bases spanning the gap. This CDR3 spans 15 amino acids. From germline, CDR1 is SQVTM and CDR2 ANQGSEA.

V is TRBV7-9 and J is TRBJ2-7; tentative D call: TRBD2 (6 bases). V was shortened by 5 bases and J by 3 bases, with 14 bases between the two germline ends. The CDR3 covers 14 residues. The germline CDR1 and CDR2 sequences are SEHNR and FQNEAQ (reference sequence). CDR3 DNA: TGTGCCAGCAGCCCCATTGGAGGGGACTACGAGCAGTACTTC. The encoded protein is CASSPIGGDYEQYF.

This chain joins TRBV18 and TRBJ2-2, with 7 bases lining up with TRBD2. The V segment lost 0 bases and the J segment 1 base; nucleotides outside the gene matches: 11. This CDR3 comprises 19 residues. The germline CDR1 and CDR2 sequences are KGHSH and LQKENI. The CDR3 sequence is CASSPPSWLLAVNTGELFF. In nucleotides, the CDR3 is TGTGCCAGCTCACCACCGTCTTGGTTGCTAGCGGTGAACACCGGGGAGCTGTTTTTT.

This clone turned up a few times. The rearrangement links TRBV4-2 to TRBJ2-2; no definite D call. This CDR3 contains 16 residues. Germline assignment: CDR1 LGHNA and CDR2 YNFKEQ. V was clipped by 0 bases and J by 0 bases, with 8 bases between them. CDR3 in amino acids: CASSQDWLANTGELFF. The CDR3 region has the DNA TGTGCCAGCAGCCAAGATTGGCTAGCGAACACCGGGGAGCTGTTTTTT.